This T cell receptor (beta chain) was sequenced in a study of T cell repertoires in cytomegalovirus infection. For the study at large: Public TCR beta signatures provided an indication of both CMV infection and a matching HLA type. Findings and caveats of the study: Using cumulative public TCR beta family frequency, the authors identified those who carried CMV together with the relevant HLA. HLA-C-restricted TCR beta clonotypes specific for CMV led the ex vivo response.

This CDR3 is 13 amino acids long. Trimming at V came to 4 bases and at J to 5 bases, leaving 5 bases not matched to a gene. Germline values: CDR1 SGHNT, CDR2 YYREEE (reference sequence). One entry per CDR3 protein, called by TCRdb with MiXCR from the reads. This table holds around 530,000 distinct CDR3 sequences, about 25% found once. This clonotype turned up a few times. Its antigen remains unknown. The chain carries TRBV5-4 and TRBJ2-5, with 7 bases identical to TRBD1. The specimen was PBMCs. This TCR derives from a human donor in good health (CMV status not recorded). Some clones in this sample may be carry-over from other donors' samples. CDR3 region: CASSKDRSETQYF. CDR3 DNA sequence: TGTGCCAGCAGCAAGGACAGGTCGGAGACCCAGTACTTC.